These T cell receptor beta chains were read from a single sample in a study of T cells in Graves' hyperthyroidism and ophthalmopathy. TCRdb redid the calling of the multiplex PCR reads with MiXCR, one entry per CDR3 protein. This sample has more than 500,000 distinct CDR3 sequences, with roughly a sixth found just once. The material sequenced was blood. All receptors derive from a woman in her thirties with Graves' ophthalmopathy. Both conserved end residues are part of each CDR3. D genes are given only for firm matches. Expanded clones are given a class, and other clones once, few, many or no size at all.

size | J | V | D | DNA | CDR3
. | TRBJ1-6 | TRBV10-2 | . | TGCGCCAGCAGTGAGAGCGGGCTAGGGTCACCCCTCCACTTT | CASSESGLGSPLHF
. | TRBJ1-2 | TRBV7-2 | TRBD1 | TGTGCCAGCAGCTCGACAGGGGGCCAGGGCTACACCTTC | CASSSTGGQGYTF
many | TRBJ2-7 | TRBV10-3 | . | TGTGCCATCAGTGCTGGGGACACTATGGGCTACGAGCAGTACTTC | CAISAGDTMGYEQYF
. | TRBJ2-1 | TRBV6-2/TRBV6-3 | TRBD2 | TGTGCCAGCAGTCCCGGGACTAACTCCTACAATGAGCAGTTCTTC | CASSPGTNSYNEQFF
once | TRBJ2-1 | TRBV6-1 | . | TGTGCCCAGCCGGGTGAGCAGTTCTTC | CAQPGEQFF
many | TRBJ1-1 | TRBV28 | . | TGTGCCAGCAGCATGGACAAGACCCTGACAAACACTGAAGCTTTCTTT | CASSMDKTLTNTEAFF
many | TRBJ1-1 | TRBV28 | TRBD1 | TGTGCCAGCAGTTTAGTATTGGGACAGGGGGCCAAGAACACTGAAGCTTTCTTT | CASSLVLGQGAKNTEAFF
many | TRBJ2-1 | TRBV20-1 | TRBD2 | TGCAGTGCCGTCGGACTAGCGGGAGCCTACAATGAGCAGTTCTTC | CSAVGLAGAYNEQFF
many | TRBJ2-3 | TRBV20-1 | TRBD1 | TGCAGTGCTAGAGTGGCCAGGGGGCAAGATACGCAGTATTTT | CSARVARGQDTQYF
few | TRBJ2-7 | TRBV7-2 | TRBD1 | TGTGCCAGTAGTCTTCCGGGACAGGGCCCCGAGCAGTACTTC | CASSLPGQGPEQYF